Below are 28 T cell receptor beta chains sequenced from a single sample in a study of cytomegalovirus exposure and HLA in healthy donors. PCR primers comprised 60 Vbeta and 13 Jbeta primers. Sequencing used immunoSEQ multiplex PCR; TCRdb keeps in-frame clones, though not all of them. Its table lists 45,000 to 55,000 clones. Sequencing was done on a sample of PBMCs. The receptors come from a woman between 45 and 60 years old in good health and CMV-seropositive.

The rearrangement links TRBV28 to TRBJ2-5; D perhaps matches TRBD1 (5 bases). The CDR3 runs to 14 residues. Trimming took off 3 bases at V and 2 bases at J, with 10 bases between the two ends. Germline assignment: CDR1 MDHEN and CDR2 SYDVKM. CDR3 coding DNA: TGTGCCAGCAGTTTGACAGTGCAACAAGAGACCCAGTACTTC. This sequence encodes CASSLTVQQETQYF. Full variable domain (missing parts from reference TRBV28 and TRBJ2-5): DVKVTQSSRYLVKRTGEKVFLECVQDMDHENMFWYRQDPGLGLRLIYFSYDVKMKEKGDIPEGYSVSREKKERFSLILESASTNQTSMYLCASSLTVQQETQYFGPGTRLLVL.

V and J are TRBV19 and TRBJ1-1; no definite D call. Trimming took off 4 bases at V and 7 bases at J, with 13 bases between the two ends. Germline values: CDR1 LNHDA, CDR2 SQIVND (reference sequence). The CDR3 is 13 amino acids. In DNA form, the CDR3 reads TGTGCCAGTAGTAATAGGGAGGGCAATGAAGCTTTCTTT. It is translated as CASSNREGNEAFF.

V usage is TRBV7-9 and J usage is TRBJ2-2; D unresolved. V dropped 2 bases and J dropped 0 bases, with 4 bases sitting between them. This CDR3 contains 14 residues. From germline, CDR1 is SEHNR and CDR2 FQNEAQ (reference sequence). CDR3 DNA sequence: TGTGCCAGCAGCTTACTTTCGAACACCGGGGAGCTGTTTTTT. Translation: CASSLLSNTGELFF.

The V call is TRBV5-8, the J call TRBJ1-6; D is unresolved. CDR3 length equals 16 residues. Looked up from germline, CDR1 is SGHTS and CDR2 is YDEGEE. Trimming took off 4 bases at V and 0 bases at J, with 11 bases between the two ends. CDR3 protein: CASSLLAVSYNSPLHF. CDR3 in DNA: TGTGCCAGCAGCCTACTCGCGGTCTCCTATAATTCACCCCTCCACTTT. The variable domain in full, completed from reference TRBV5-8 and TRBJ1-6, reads EAGVTQSPTHLIKTRGQQATLRCSPISGHTSVYWYQQALGLGLQFLLWYDEGEERNRGNFPPRFSGRQFPNYSSELNVNALELEDSALYLCASSLLAVSYNSPLHFGNGTRLTVT.

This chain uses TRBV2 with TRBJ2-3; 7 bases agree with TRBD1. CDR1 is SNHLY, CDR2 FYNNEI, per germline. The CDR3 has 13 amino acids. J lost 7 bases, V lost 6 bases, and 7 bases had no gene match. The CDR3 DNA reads TGTGCCAGCAGCCCACCAGGGGGAAATACGCAGTATTTT. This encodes CASSPPGGNTQYF.

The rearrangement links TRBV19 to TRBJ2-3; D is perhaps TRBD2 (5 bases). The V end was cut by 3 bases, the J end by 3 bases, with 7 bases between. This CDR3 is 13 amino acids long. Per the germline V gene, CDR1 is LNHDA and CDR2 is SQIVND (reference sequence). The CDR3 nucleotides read TGTGCCAGTAGTATTCCGGGGACAGATACGCAGTATTTT. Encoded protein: CASSIPGTDTQYF.

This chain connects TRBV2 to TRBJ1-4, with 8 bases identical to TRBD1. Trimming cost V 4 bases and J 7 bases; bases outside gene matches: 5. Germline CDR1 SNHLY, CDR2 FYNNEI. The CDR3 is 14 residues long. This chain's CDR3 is CASSVQGAGEKLFF. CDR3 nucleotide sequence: TGTGCCAGCAGTGTGCAGGGGGCGGGTGAAAAACTGTTTTTT. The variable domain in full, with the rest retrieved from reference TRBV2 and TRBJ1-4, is EPEVTQTPSHQVTQMGQEVILRCVPISNHLYFYWYRQILGQKVEFLVSFYNNEISEKSEIFDDQFSVERPDGSNFTLKIRSTKLEDSAMYFCASSVQGAGEKLFFGSGTQLSVL.

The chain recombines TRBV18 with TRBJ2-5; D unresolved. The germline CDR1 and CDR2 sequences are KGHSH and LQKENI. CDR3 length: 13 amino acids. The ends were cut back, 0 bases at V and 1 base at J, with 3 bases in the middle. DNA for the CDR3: TGTGCCAGCTCACCACCCGGCCAAGAGACCCAGTACTTC. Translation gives CASSPPGQETQYF.

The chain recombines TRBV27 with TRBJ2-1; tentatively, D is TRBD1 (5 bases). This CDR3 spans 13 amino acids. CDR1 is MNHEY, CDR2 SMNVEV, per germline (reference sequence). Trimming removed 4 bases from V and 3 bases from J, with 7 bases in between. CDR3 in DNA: TGTGCCAGCAGTTCCCAGGGCTACAATGAGCAGTTCTTC. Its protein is CASSSQGYNEQFF.

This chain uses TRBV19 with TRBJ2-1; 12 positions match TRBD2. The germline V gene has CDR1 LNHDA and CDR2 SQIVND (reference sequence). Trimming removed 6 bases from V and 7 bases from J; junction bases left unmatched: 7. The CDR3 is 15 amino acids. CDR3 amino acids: CASRASGRVLNEQFF. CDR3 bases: TGTGCCAGTAGGGCTAGCGGGAGGGTGTTGAATGAGCAGTTCTTC.

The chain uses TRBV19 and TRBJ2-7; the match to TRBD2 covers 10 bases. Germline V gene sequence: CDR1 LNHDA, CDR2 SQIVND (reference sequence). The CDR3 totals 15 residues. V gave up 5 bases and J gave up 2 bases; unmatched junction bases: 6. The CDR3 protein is CASSPRTSGPYEQYF. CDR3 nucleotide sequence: TGTGCCAGTAGTCCCAGGACTAGCGGACCCTACGAGCAGTACTTC. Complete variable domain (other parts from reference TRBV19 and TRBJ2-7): DGGITQSPKYLFRKEGQNVTLSCEQNLNHDAMYWYRQDPGQGLRLIYYSQIVNDFQKGDIAEGYSVSREKKESFPLTVTSAQKNPTAFYLCASSPRTSGPYEQYFGPGTRLTVT.

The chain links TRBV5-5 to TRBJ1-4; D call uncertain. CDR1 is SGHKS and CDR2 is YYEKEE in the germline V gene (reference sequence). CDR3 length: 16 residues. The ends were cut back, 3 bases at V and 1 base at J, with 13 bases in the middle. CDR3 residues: CASSSSNSVTNEKLFF. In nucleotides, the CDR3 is TGTGCCAGCAGCTCAAGTAACTCGGTAACTAATGAAAAACTGTTTTTT.

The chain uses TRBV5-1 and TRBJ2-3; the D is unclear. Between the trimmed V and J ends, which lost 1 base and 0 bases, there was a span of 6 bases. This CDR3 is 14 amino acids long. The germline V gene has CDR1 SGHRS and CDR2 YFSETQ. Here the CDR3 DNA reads TGCGCCAGCAGCTTGCAATTTAGCACAGATACGCAGTATTTT. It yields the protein CASSLQFSTDTQYF.

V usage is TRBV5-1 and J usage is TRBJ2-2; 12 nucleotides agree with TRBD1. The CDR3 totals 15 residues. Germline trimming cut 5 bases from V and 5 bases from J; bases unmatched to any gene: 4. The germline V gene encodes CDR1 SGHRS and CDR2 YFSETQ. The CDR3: CASRLGQGATGELFF. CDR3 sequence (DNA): TGCGCCAGCAGACTGGGACAGGGGGCGACCGGGGAGCTGTTTTTT.

CDR3 region: CASSDEDRGRTYEQYF. For the CDR3, the DNA is TGCGCCAGCAGTGACGAGGACAGGGGAAGAACCTACGAGCAGTACTTC. This chain uses TRBV10-1 with TRBJ2-7, with 9 bases identical to TRBD1. V was pared by 3 bases and J by 2 bases, with 8 bases of the junction left unmatched. This CDR3 is built from 16 residues. Germline lookup yields CDR1 WNHNN and CDR2 SYGVQD (reference sequence).

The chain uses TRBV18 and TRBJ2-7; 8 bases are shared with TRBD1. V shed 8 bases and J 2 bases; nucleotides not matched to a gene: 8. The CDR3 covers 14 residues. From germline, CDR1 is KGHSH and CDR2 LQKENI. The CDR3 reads CASTGQGYAYEQYF. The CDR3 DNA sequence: TGTGCCAGCACCGGACAGGGTTACGCCTACGAGCAGTACTTC.

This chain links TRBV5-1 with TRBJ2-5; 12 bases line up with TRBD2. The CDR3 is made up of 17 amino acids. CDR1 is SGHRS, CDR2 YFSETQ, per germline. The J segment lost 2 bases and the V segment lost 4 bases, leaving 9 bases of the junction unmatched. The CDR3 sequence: CASSPPETSGGQETQYF. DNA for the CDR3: TGCGCCAGCAGCCCACCTGAGACTAGCGGGGGACAAGAGACCCAGTACTTC.

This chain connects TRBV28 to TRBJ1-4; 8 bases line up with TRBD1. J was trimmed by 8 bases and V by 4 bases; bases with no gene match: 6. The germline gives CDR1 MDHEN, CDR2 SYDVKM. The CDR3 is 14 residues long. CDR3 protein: CASSSGQGREKLFF. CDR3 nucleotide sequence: TGTGCCAGCAGTTCCGGACAGGGACGGGAAAAACTGTTTTTT.

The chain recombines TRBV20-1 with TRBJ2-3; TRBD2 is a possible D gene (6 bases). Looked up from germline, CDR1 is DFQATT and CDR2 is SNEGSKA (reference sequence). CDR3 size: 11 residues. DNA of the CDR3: TGCGTGCTCAATACCGGGACTGTAGAGTATTTT. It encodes CVLNTGTVEYF.

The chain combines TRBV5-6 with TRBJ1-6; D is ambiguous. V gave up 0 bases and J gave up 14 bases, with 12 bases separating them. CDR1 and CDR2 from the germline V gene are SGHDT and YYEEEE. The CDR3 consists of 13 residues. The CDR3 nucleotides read TGTGCCAGCAGCTTGGAATATACCGGGACCCTCCACTTT. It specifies CASSLEYTGTLHF. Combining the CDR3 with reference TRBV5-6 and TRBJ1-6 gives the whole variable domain DAGVTQSPTHLIKTRGQQVTLRCSPKSGHDTVSWYQQALGQGPQFIFQYYEEEERQRGNFPDRFSGHQFPNYSSELNVNALLLGDSALYLCASSLEYTGTLHFGNGTRLTVT.

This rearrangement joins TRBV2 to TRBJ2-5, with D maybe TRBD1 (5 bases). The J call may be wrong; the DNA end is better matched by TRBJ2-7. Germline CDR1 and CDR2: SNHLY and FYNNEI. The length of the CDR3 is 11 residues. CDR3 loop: CASSPQVEQYF. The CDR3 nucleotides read TGTGCCAGCAGTCCACAGGTCGAGCAGTACTTC.

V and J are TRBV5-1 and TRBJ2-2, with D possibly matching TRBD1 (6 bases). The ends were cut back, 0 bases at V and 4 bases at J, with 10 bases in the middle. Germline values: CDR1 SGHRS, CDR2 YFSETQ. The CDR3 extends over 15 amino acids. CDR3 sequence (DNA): TGCGCCAGCAGCTTGGACAGGGTAGGCACCGGGGAGCTGTTTTTT. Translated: CASSLDRVGTGELFF.

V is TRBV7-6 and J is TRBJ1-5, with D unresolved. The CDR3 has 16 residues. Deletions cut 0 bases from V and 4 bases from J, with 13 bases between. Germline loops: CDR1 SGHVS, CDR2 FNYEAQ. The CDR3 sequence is CASSLAEGYRNQPQHF. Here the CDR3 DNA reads TGTGCCAGCAGCTTAGCGGAGGGCTATAGAAATCAGCCCCAGCATTTT.

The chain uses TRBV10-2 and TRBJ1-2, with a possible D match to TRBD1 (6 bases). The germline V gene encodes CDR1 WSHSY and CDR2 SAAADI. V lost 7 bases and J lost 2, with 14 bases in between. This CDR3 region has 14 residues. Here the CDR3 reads CASMLGGNNYGYTF. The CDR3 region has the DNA TGCGCCAGCATGCTAGGGGGAAACAACTATGGCTACACCTTC.

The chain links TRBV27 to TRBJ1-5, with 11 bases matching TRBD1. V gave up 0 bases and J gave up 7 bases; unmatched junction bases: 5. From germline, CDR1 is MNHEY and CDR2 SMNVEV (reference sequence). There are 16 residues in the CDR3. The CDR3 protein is CASSLSGQGAGQPQHF. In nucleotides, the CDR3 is TGTGCCAGCAGTTTATCCGGACAGGGGGCGGGACAGCCCCAGCATTTT.

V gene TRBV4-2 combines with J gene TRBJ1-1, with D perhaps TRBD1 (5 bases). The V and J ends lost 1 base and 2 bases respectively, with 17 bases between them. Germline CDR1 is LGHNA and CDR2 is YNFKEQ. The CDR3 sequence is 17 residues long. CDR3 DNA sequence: TGTGCCAGCAGCCAAGCTCAGACGGGGGGACTTAACACTGAAGCTTTCTTT. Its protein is CASSQAQTGGLNTEAFF.

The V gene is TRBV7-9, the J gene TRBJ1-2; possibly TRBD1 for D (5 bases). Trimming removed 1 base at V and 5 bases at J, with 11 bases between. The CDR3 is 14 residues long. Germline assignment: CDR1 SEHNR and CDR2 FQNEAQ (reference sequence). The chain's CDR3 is CASSLDRLGYGYTF. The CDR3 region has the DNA TGTGCCAGCAGCTTAGACAGGCTGGGTTATGGCTACACCTTC. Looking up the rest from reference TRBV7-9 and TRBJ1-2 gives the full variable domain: DTGVSQNPRHKITKRGQNVTFRCDPISEHNRLYWYRQTLGQGPEFLTYFQNEAQLEKSRLLSDRFSAERPKGSFSTLEIQRTEQGDSAMYLCASSLDRLGYGYTFGSGTRLTVV.

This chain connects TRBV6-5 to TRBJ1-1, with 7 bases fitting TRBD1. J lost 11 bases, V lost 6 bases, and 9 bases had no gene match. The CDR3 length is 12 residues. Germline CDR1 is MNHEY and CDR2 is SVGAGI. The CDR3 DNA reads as TGTGCCAGCAGACAAACCGGACAGGTTGCTTTCTTT. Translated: CASRQTGQVAFF.